This TCR beta chain was captured by sequencing in a study of blood T cells in healthy people across ages. Overall study findings and caveats: Relative to aged donors, long-lived donors carried more naive CD4+ cells and displayed higher diversity.

It was with a sample-barcoded 5' primer and a J-beta primer mix that a second PCR of roughly 7 to 12 cycles was run. The authors tagged each cDNA molecule using a template-switch adaptor with 12 random nucleotides. One entry per CDR3 protein results from TCRdb running MiXCR on the 5' RACE reads. Of around 650,000 distinct CDR3 sequences in the sample, roughly 32% were seen once. This clonotype came up many times. Its antigen remains unidentified. Sequenced: blood. This TCR came from a woman of 80 years or more in good health.

The CDR3 nucleotides are TGCGCCAGCAGACCAGCGGGGGGCACAGATACGCAGTATTTT. The encoded protein is CASRPAGGTDTQYF. The chain couples TRBV5-1 to TRBJ2-3; 8 positions match TRBD2. Looked up from germline, CDR1 is SGHRS and CDR2 is YFSETQ. This CDR3 contains 14 residues. Germline trimming cut 5 bases from V and 1 base from J; bases unmatched to any gene: 3.